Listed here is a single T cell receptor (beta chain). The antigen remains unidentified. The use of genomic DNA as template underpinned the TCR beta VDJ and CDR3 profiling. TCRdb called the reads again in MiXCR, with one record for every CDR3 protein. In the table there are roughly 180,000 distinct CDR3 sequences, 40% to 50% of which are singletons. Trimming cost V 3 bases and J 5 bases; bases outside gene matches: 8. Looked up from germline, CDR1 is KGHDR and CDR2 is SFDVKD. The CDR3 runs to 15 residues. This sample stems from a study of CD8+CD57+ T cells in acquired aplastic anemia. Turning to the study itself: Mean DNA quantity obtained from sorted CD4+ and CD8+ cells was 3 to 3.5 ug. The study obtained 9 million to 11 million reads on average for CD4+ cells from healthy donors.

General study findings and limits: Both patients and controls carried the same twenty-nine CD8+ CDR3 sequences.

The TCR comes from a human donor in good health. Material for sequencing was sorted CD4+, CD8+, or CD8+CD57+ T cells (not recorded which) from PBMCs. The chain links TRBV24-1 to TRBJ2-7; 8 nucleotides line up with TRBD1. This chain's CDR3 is CATSDGGQGGDEQYF. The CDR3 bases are TGTGCCACCAGTGATGGAGGACAGGGTGGTGACGAGCAGTACTTC.